Here is one T cell receptor beta chain with its context. Its antigen is undetermined. The record originates from a study of shared clonotypes between healthy human individuals. On the study more broadly: Each donor had three CD4 naive, three CD4 memory, two CD8 naive and one CD8 memory plate.

Findings of the study overall: In the sorted subsets, rarefaction showed sequencing was incomplete despite large depth.

Genomic DNA of every subset was divided equally among multiple immunoSEQ plates. The method was immunoSEQ multiplex PCR; TCRdb's version includes in-frame clones alone and lacks a portion of them. In the table there are about 1 million clones, approximately 72% of which are singletons. The CDR3 totals 12 residues. V was shortened by 3 bases and J by 6 bases, with 6 bases between the two germline ends. Germline V gene lookup returns CDR1 MNHEY and CDR2 SVGAGI. This chain connects TRBV6-5 to TRBJ2-1; no reliable D call. Sequenced sample: memory CD4+ T cells sorted from blood. The subset was: CD45RA-negative fraction. The TCR comes from a man younger than 35 in good health. The CDR3 is CASSYGFNEQFF. The CDR3 region has the DNA TGTGCCAGCAGTTATGGTTTCAATGAGCAGTTCTTC.